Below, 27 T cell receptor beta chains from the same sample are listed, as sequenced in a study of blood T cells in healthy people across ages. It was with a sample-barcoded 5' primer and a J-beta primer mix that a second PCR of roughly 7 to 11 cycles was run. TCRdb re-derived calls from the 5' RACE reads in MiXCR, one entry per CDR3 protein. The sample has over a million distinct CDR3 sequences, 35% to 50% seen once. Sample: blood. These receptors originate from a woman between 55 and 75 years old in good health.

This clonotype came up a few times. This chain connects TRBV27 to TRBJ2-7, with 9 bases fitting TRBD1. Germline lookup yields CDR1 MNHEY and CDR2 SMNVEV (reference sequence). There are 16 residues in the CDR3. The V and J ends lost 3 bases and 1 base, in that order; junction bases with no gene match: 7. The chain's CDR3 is CASSLDGQGTSYEQYF. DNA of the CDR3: TGTGCCAGCAGTTTGGACGGACAGGGGACGTCCTACGAGCAGTACTTC.

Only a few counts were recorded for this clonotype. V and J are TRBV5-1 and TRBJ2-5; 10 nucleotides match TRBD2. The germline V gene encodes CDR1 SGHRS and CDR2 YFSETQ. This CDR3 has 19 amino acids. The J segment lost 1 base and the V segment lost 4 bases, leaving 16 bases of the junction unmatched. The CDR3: CASSPGLAEKRVRQETQYF. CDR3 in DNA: TGCGCCAGCAGCCCAGGACTAGCGGAAAAACGAGTCCGCCAAGAGACCCAGTACTTC.

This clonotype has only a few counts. CDR3 residues: CASSWSLAAYEQYF. In nucleotides, the CDR3 is TGTGCCAGCAGCTGGTCTCTAGCAGCCTACGAGCAGTACTTC. The chain carries TRBV5-4 and TRBJ2-7; tentative D call: TRBD2 (5 bases). Trimming stripped 3 bases from V and 2 bases from J, with 12 bases between. The CDR3 is 14 amino acids. CDR1 and CDR2 from the germline V gene are SGHNT and YYREEE (reference sequence). Supplemented by reference TRBV5-4 and TRBJ2-7, the full variable domain reads ETGVTQSPTHLIKTRGQQVTLRCSSQSGHNTVSWYQQALGQGPQFIFQYYREEENGRGNFPPRFSGLQFPNYSSELNVNALELDDSALYLCASSWSLAAYEQYFGPGTRLTVT.

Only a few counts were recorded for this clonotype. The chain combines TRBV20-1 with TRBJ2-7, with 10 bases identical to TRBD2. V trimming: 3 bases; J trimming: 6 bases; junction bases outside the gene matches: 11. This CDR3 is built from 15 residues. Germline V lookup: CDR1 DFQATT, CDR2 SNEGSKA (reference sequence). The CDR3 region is CSASSSGRALGEQYF. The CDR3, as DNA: TGCAGTGCTAGTTCGAGCGGGAGGGCCCTCGGCGAGCAGTACTTC.

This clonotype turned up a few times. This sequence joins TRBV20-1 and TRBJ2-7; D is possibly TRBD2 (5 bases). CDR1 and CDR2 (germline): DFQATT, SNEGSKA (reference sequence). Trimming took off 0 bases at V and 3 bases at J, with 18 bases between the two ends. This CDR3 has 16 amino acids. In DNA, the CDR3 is TGCAGTGCTAGAGATCGGATTGGCGGGCCATTCTACGAGCAGTACTTC. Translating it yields CSARDRIGGPFYEQYF.

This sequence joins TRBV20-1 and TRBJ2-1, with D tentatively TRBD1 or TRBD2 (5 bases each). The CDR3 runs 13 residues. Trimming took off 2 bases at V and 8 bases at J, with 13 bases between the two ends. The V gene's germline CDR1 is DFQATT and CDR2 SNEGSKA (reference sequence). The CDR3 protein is CSARSGVGDEQFF. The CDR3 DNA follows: TGCAGTGCTAGATCCGGGGTAGGGGATGAGCAGTTCTTC.

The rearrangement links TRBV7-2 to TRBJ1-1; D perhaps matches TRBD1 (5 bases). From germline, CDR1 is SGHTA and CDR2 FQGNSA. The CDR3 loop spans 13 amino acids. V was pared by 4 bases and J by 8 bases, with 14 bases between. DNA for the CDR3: TGTGCCAGCAGCTCGACAGCAAAACTGGAAGCTTTCTTT. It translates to CASSSTAKLEAFF. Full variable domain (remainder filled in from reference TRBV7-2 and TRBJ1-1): GAGVSQSPSNKVTEKGKDVELRCDPISGHTALYWYRQSLGQGLEFLIYFQGNSAPDKSGLPSDRFSAERTGGSVSTLTIQRTQQEDSAVYLCASSSTAKLEAFFGQGTRLTVV.

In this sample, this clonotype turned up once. The CDR3 reads CASSPSFGLAGTNEQFF. The DNA of the CDR3 is TGTGCCAGCAGTCCTAGCTTTGGACTAGCGGGTACCAATGAGCAGTTCTTC. The chain recombines TRBV12-3 or TRBV12-4 with TRBJ2-1; TRBD2 matches at 11 bases. This CDR3 contains 17 residues. V gave up 5 bases and J gave up 6 bases; unmatched junction bases: 12.

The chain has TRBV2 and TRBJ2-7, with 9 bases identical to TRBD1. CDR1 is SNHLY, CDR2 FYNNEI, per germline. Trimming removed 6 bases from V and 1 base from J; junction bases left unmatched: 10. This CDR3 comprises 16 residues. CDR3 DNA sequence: TGTGCCAGCAGGGGACAGGGATCGCTAGCTTCCTACGAGCAGTACTTC. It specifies CASRGQGSLASYEQYF.

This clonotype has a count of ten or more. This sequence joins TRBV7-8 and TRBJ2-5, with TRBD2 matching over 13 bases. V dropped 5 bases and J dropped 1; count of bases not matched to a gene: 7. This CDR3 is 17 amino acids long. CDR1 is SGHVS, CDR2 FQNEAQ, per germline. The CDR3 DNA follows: TGTGCCAGCAGCACTAGCGGGAGGGTTACGGGCCAAGAGACCCAGTACTTC. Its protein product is CASSTSGRVTGQETQYF.

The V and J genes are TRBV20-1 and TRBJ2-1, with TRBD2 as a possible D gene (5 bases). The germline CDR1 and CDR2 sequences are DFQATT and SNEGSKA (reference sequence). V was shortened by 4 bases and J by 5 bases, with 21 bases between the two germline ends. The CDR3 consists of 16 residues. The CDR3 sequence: CSAMNNLAVLHNEQFF. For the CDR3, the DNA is TGCAGTGCTATGAATAACCTAGCAGTCCTCCACAATGAGCAGTTCTTC.

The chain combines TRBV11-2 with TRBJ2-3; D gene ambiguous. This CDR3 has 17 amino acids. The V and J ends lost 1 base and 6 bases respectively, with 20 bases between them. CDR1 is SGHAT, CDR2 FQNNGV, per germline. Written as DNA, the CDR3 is TGTGCCAGCAGCTTAGTGTTGTCCTCCCTCCGGGCGGATACGCAGTATTTT. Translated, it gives CASSLVLSSLRADTQYF.

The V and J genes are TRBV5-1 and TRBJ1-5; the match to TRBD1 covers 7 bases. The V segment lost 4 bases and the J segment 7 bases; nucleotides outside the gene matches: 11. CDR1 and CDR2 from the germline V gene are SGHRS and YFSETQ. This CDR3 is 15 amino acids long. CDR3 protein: CASSQDTGDQQPQHF. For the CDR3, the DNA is TGCGCCAGCAGCCAGGATACAGGGGACCAACAGCCCCAGCATTTT.

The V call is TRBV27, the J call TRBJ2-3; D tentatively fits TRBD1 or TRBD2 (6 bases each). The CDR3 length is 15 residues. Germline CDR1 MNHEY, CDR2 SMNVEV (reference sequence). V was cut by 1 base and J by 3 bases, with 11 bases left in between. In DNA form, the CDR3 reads TGTGCCAGCAGTTTATTCCAGGGGAGGACAGATACGCAGTATTTT. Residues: CASSLFQGRTDTQYF.

CDR3 amino acids: CASSKWVSGSLNTGELFF. The CDR3 DNA sequence: TGTGCCAGCAGCAAATGGGTTAGCGGGAGCCTGAACACCGGGGAGCTGTTTTTT. The V gene is TRBV21-1, the J gene TRBJ2-2; the table's D call TRBD2 went unverified against the DNA. TRBV21-1 is termed a pseudogene. CDR3 length equals 18 residues.

CDR3 sequence: CASSPRDGSSYEQYF. DNA for the CDR3: TGTGCCAGCAGCCCACGGGACGGGTCCTCCTACGAGCAGTACTTC. This sequence joins TRBV7-9 and TRBJ2-7; perhaps D is TRBD1 or TRBD2 (5 bases each). In germline, CDR1 is SEHNR, CDR2 FQNEAQ (reference sequence). The V end lost 5 bases, the J end lost 0 bases, and 14 bases lay between the germline ends. The CDR3 has 15 residues.

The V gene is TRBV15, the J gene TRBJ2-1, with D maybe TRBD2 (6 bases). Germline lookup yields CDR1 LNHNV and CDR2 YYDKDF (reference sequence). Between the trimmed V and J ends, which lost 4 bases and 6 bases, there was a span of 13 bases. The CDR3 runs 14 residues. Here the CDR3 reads CATSTRGTSNEQFF. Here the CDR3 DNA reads TGTGCCACCAGCACCCGGGGGACCTCCAATGAGCAGTTCTTC.

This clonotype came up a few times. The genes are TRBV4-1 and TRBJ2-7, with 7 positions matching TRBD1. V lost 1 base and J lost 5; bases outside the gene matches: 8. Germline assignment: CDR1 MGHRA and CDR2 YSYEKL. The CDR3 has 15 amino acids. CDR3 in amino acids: CASSQAPGQRDEQYF. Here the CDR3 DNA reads TGCGCCAGCAGCCAAGCCCCGGGACAGAGAGACGAGCAGTACTTC.

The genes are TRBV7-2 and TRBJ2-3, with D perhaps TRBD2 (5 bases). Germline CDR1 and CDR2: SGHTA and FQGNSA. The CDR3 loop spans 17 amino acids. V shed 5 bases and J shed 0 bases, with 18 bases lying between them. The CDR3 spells CASSPPLGSGSTDTQYF. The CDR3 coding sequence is TGTGCCAGCAGCCCACCGTTAGGGTCGGGGAGCACAGATACGCAGTATTTT.

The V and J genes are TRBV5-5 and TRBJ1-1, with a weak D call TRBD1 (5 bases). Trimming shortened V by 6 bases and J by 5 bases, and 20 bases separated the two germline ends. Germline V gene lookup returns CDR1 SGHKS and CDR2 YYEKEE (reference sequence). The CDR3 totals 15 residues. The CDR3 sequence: CASKYGRNRFTEAFF. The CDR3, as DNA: TGTGCCAGCAAGTATGGGCGCAACAGGTTTACTGAAGCTTTCTTT.

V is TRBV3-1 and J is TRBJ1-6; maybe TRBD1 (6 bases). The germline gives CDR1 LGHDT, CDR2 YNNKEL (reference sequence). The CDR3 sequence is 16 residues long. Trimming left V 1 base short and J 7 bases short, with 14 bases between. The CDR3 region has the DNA TGTGCCAGCAGCCAAGGAAGGGGGGCCGGGAATTCACCCCTCCACTTT. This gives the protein CASSQGRGAGNSPLHF.

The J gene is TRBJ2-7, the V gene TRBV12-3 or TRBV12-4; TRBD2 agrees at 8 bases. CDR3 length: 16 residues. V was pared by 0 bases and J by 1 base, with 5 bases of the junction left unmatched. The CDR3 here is CASSLALSGRSYEQYF. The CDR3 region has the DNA TGTGCCAGCAGTTTAGCGCTAAGCGGGAGATCCTACGAGCAGTACTTC.

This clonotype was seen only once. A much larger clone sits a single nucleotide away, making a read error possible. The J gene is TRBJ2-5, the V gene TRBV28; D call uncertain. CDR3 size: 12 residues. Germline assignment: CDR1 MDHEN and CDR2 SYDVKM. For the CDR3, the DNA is TGTGCCAGCAGTCACCCCCAAGAGACCCGGTACTTC. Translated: CASSHPQETRYF.

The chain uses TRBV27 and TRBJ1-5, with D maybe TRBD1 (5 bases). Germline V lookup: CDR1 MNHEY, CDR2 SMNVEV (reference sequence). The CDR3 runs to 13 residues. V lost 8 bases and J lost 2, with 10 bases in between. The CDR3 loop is CASWEGGNQPQHF. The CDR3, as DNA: TGTGCCAGCTGGGAAGGGGGCAATCAGCCCCAGCATTTT.

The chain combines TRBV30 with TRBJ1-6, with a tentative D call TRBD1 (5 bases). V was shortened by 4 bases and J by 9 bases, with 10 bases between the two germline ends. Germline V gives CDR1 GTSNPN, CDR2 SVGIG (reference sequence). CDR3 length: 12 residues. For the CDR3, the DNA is TGTGCCTGGACCGGGACTGGTTCACCCCTCCACTTT. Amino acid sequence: CAWTGTGSPLHF.

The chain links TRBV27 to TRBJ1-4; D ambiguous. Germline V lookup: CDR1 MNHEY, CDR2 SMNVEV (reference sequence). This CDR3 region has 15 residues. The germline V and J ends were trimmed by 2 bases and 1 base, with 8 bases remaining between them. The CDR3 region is CASSLAGRTNEKLFF. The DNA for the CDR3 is TGTGCCAGCAGTTTAGCAGGTCGAACTAATGAAAAACTGTTTTTT.

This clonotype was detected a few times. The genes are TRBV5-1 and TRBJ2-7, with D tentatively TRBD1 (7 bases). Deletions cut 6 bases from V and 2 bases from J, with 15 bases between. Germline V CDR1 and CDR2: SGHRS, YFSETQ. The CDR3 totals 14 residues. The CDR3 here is CASKEGAGTYEQYF. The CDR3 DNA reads TGCGCCAGCAAGGAGGGGGCCGGAACCTACGAGCAGTACTTC.